This TCR beta chain was obtained from a study of Tregs in tolerant kidney transplant recipients. Study-wide results and caveats: Validation in larger populations is needed because few patients were studied.

This clone was seen a single time. Its antigen is unknown. Data came from immunoSEQ multiplex PCR; TCRdb stores just in-frame clones and leaves some out. The profile covers under 95,000 clones, with approximately 90% appearing a single time and approximately 0.37% taken by the ten largest. CDR3 length: 13 amino acids. V shed 7 bases and J shed 1 base, with 8 bases lying between them. CDR1 and CDR2 (germline): SGHDT, YYEEEE. Sequencing was performed on Tregs from blood, taken before the transplant. The receptor was isolated from a human donor who received a combined kidney and bone marrow transplant. This rearrangement joins TRBV5-6 to TRBJ2-2, with unresolved D. The CDR3 protein is CASADQNTGELFF. DNA of the CDR3: TGTGCCAGCGCGGACCAGAACACCGGGGAGCTGTTTTTT.